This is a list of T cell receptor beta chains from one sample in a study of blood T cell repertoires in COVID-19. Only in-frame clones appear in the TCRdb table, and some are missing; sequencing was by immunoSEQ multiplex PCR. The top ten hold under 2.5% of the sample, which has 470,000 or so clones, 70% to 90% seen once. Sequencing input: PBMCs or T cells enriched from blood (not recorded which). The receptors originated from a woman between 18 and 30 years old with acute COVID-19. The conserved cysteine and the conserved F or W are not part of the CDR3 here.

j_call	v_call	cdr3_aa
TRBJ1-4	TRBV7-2	ASSHPTGEKLF
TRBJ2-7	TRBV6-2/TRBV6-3	ASSRQGATSGSDYEQY
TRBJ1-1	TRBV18	ASSRDRVPEAF
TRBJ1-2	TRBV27	ASSNGTGRYGYT
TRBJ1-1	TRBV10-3	AISDRGSLNTEAF
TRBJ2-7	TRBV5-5	ASSLGHEQY
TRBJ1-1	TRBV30	AWRLQGESEAF
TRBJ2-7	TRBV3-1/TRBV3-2	ASSQALAGTHSYEQY
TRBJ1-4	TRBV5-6	ASSPQGGEKLF
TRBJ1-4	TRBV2	ASSDRELNEKLF
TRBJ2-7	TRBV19	ASRKSRESYEQY
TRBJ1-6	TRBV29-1	SVGTDYNSPLH
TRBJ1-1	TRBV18	ASSLSGGGTEAF
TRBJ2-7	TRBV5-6	ASSRVWDNTYEQY
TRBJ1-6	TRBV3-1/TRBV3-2	ASSQRISSSPLH
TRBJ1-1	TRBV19	ASSSTPGQGSLTEAF
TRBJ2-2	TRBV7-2	ASSLVDRNTGELF
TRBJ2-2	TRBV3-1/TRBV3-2	ASSQVAGTGGNTGELF
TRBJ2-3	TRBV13	ASSPLRGALGTDTQY
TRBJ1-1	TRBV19	ASSALHNPPHEAF
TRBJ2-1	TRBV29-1	SVDSGSMSYNEQF
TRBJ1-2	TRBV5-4	ASSIDMWNGYT
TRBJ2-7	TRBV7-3	ASSLIAGSSYEQY
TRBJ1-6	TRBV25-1	ASSEGDRGSSYNSPLH
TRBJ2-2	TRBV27	ASSSANTGELF
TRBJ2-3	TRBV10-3	ATLSVGARTDTQY
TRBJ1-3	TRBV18	ASSLGQGNTIY
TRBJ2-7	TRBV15	ATSSSEYLRTANYEQY
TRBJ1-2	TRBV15	ATSRGQGSGGYT
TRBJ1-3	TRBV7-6	ASSSMAAAGNTIY
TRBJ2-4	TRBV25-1	ASSGGNIQY
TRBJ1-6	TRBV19	ASRIGGIGNSPLH
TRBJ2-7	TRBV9	ASSVARVSYEQY
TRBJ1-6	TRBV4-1	ASSQEVTRVGSPLH
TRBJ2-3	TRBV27	ASTAGTPEWNTQY
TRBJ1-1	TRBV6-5	ASRPREGNTEAF
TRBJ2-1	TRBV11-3	ASSYGTGGYNEQF
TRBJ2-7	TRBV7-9	ASSPRIGTREYEQY
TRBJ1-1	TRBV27	ASSFRTGSPTEAF
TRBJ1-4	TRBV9	ASSPTWATEKLF
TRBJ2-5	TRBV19	ASSIPGTVGTQY
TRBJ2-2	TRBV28	ASSLRGRQENTGELF
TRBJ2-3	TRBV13	ASSFWTSRNTDTQY
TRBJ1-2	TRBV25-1	ASRDTLYGYT
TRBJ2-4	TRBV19	ASSGLAGSAKNIQY
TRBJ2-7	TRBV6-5	ASSSPGTGEAEQY
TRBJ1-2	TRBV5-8	ASSLKGTGGGYT
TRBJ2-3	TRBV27	ASSPRLAGPFTDTQY
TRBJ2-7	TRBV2	ASSGDRTTERKY
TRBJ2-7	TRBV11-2	ASSQRGLDPPWEQY
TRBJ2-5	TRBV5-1	ASSLGGQEETQY
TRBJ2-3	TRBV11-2	ASSLDGRGGTY
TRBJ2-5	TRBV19	ASSRTYEETQY
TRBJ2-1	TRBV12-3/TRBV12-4	ASSPSGGEQF
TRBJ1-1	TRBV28	ASSLSGTNTEAF
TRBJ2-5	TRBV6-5	ASSYLDRTKETQY
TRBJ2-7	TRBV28	ASSSAGGSYEQY
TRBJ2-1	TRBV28	ASSLPAPGLAGGWNEQF
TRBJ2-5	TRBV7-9	ASSLVASGRAGETQY
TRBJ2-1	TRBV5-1	ASSLSGGSSYNEQF